These 24 T cell receptor beta chains share one sample of origin, sequenced in a study of blood T cell repertoires in COVID-19. Clones were sequenced by immunoSEQ multiplex PCR, and TCRdb holds only the in-frame ones, with some missing. The sample shows around 200,000 clones, about nine tenths of them seen only once. The source material was PBMCs or T cells enriched from blood (not recorded which). Receptor source: a man aged 25-40 years who had recovered from COVID-19.

The chain uses TRBV10-3 and TRBJ1-2; the match to TRBD1 covers 8 bases. V lost 4 bases, J lost 8 bases, and 6 bases stayed unmatched. The CDR3 consists of 13 residues. CDR1 is ENHRY, CDR2 SYGVKD, per germline. This CDR3 reads CAISGGTGRGYTF. The CDR3 DNA sequence: TGTGCCATCAGTGGGGGGACAGGACGAGGCTACACCTTC.

This sequence joins TRBV7-2 and TRBJ2-7, with 13 bases that match TRBD2. Trimming cost V 2 bases and J 6 bases; bases outside gene matches: 1. The CDR3 covers 14 residues. Germline V gene sequence: CDR1 SGHTA, CDR2 FQGNSA. CDR3: CASSLWTSGGEQYF. DNA of the CDR3: TGTGCCAGCAGCTTATGGACTAGCGGGGGCGAGCAGTACTTC.

The rearrangement uses TRBV7-8 and TRBJ2-5; D not resolved. Germline CDR1 is SGHVS and CDR2 is FQNEAQ. There are 14 residues in the CDR3. V lost 5 bases and J lost 0, with 10 bases in between. CDR3 residues: CASSPPTYQETQYF. DNA for the CDR3: TGTGCCAGCAGCCCTCCGACTTACCAAGAGACCCAGTACTTC.

The J gene is TRBJ1-4, the V gene TRBV27; possibly TRBD1 for D (6 bases). This CDR3 spans 14 amino acids. The V end was cut by 4 bases, the J end by 4 bases, with 10 bases between. In germline, CDR1 is MNHEY, CDR2 SMNVEV (reference sequence). CDR3 loop: CASSSGQNNEKLFF. CDR3 DNA: TGTGCCAGCAGTTCTGGACAGAATAATGAAAAACTGTTTTTT.

The chain employs TRBV9 and TRBJ2-6; tentative D call: TRBD2 (7 bases). Germline CDR1 reads SGDLS; CDR2 reads YYNGEE. This CDR3 has 19 residues. V was shortened by 4 bases and J by 1 base, with 21 bases between the two germline ends. In nucleotides, the CDR3 is TGTGCCAGCAGCCCCCGGGGGGCAGGGGTTAGGTCTGGGGCCAACGTCCTGACTTTC. The encoded protein is CASSPRGAGVRSGANVLTF.

Note on this clone: The same CDR3 arises from other DNA sequences in this sample as well. The rearrangement joins TRBV9 to TRBJ2-7, with TRBD1 identical over 7 bases. The CDR3 is 15 amino acids. V gave up 0 bases and J gave up 0 bases; unmatched junction bases: 3. CDR1 is SGDLS, CDR2 YYNGEE, per germline. The CDR3, as DNA: TGTGCCAGCAGCGTAGGGGACAGTGGCTCCTACGAGCAGTACTTC. It yields the protein CASSVGDSGSYEQYF.

The J gene is TRBJ1-2, the V gene TRBV27; D possibly corresponds to TRBD1 (5 bases). Trimming removed 3 bases at V and 3 bases at J, with 17 bases between. The CDR3 consists of 16 residues. CDR1 MNHEY and CDR2 SMNVEV come from the germline V gene (reference sequence). The CDR3 protein is CASSFRRRGVHYGYTF. CDR3 in DNA: TGTGCCAGCAGTTTCCGACGGCGGGGGGTTCACTATGGCTACACCTTC.

This chain connects TRBV6-5 to TRBJ1-6; D is undetermined. This CDR3 comprises 15 residues. The V gene's germline CDR1 is MNHEY and CDR2 SVGAGI. Trimming shortened V by 2 bases and J by 0 bases, and 5 bases separated the two germline ends. The CDR3 loop reads CASSYENSYNSPLHF. The DNA for the CDR3 is TGTGCCAGCAGTTACGAGAACTCCTATAATTCACCCCTCCACTTT.

In DNA form, the CDR3 reads TGTGCCAGCAGCAAGACAGCAATGAACACCGGGGAGCTGTTTTTT. Its translation: CASSKTAMNTGELFF. The V call is TRBV7-8, the J call TRBJ2-2; maybe TRBD1 (5 bases). The V gene lost 5 bases and the J gene lost 1 base, with 11 bases spanning the gap. The CDR3 contains 15 residues. The germline CDR1 and CDR2 sequences are SGHVS and FQNEAQ.

V and J are TRBV11-2 and TRBJ2-3, with TRBD2 matching 9 bases. Germline CDR1 and CDR2: SGHAT and FQNNGV. J gave up 4 bases and V 2 bases, and 10 bases lay outside the gene matches. This CDR3 comprises 17 residues. CDR3 DNA: TGTGCCAGCAGCTTAATCGGTAGCGGGAGAGGTTCAGATACGCAGTATTTT. Residues: CASSLIGSGRGSDTQYF. Supplemented by reference TRBV11-2 and TRBJ2-3, the full variable domain reads EAGVAQSPRYKIIEKRQSVAFWCNPISGHATLYWYQQILGQGPKLLIQFQNNGVVDDSQLPKDRFSAERLKGVDSTLKIQPAKLEDSAVYLCASSLIGSGRGSDTQYFGPGTRLTVL.

This clone was picked up one time. The CDR3 bases are TGTGCCAGCAGTTACAGGGGAGGGCAATCACCCCTCCACTTT. Residues: CASSYRGGQSPLHF. The chain employs TRBV6-5 and TRBJ1-6, with TRBD1 as a possible D gene (5 bases). Germline CDR1 is MNHEY and CDR2 is SVGAGI. The germline V and J ends were trimmed by 2 bases and 10 bases, with 12 bases remaining between them. CDR3 size: 14 residues.

This chain uses TRBV2 with TRBJ2-3; D not resolved. The length of the CDR3 is 11 residues. V shed 9 bases and J shed 6 bases, with 10 bases lying between them. Looked up from germline, CDR1 is SNHLY and CDR2 is FYNNEI. The CDR3 sequence: CARRSSDTQYF. CDR3 nucleotide sequence: TGTGCCAGGAGGTCATCGGATACGCAGTATTTT.

The chain links TRBV19 to TRBJ2-7; 9 nucleotides agree with TRBD1. This CDR3 is built from 13 residues. CDR1 is LNHDA and CDR2 is SQIVND in the germline V gene (reference sequence). Trimming at V came to 3 bases and at J to 6 bases, leaving 3 bases not matched to a gene. Here the CDR3 reads CASSMNRGREQYF. The DNA of the CDR3 is TGTGCCAGTAGTATGAACAGGGGGCGCGAGCAGTACTTC.

The CDR3 is CASSAPYRGQNSPLHF. For the CDR3, the DNA is TGTGCCAGCAGCGCCCCATACAGGGGGCAAAATTCACCCCTCCACTTT. V is TRBV7-6 and J is TRBJ1-6, with 9 bases fitting TRBD1. CDR1 and CDR2 from the germline V gene are SGHVS and FNYEAQ. The CDR3 spans 16 residues. Losses at the gene ends were 5 bases for V and 7 bases for J; bases not matched to a gene: 9.

This chain uses TRBV24-1 with TRBJ2-5, with D maybe TRBD2 (5 bases). The CDR3 loop spans 15 amino acids. Per the germline V gene, CDR1 is KGHDR and CDR2 is SFDVKD. V dropped 3 bases and J dropped 5 bases, with 15 bases sitting between them. CDR3 sequence: CATSDGLFGVETQYF. CDR3 coding DNA: TGTGCCACCAGTGATGGACTGTTCGGGGTGGAGACCCAGTACTTC.

V and J are TRBV5-5 and TRBJ1-1; D is unclear. Trimming shortened V by 5 bases and J by 4 bases, and 15 bases separated the two germline ends. Germline V gives CDR1 SGHKS, CDR2 YYEKEE (reference sequence). The CDR3 contains 14 residues. The CDR3 reads CASRYGPPGTEAFF. For the CDR3, the DNA is TGTGCCAGCAGGTATGGGCCGCCCGGCACTGAAGCTTTCTTT.

This clone was seen more than once but under ten times. This chain joins TRBV19 and TRBJ2-3; D remains unclear. Germline assignment: CDR1 LNHDA and CDR2 SQIVND (reference sequence). The CDR3 loop spans 13 amino acids. V dropped 6 bases and J dropped 3 bases, with 10 bases sitting between them. CDR3 in amino acids: CASRPTSTDTQYF. The CDR3 DNA reads TGTGCCAGTAGGCCAACGAGTACAGATACGCAGTATTTT. Filled out from reference TRBV19 and TRBJ2-3, the complete variable domain reads DGGITQSPKYLFRKEGQNVTLSCEQNLNHDAMYWYRQDPGQGLRLIYYSQIVNDFQKGDIAEGYSVSREKKESFPLTVTSAQKNPTAFYLCASRPTSTDTQYFGPGTRLTVL.

This clone was seen just once. V usage is TRBV12-5 and J usage is TRBJ2-3; D might be TRBD2 (6 bases). Trimming left V 6 bases short and J 5 bases short, with 12 bases between. The CDR3 runs 13 residues. From germline, CDR1 is LGHNT and CDR2 FRNRAP. CDR3 in amino acids: CASGTSSEDTQYF. Here the CDR3 DNA reads TGTGCTAGTGGCACCTCTAGCGAAGATACGCAGTATTTT.

The chain employs TRBV6-5 and TRBJ2-7; the D gene is possibly TRBD1 (5 bases). The V gene's germline CDR1 is MNHEY and CDR2 SVGAGI. The CDR3 covers 15 residues. Trimming removed 4 bases from V and 0 bases from J, with 13 bases in between. In nucleotides, the CDR3 is TGTGCCAGCAGTTCCCCGGACACGGCCTCCTACGAGCAGTACTTC. It encodes CASSSPDTASYEQYF.

The V gene is TRBV29-1, the J gene TRBJ1-2, with a possible D match to TRBD1 (5 bases). V lost 4 bases and J 6 bases, leaving 18 bases between the germline ends. The CDR3 consists of 14 residues. Germline V CDR1 and CDR2: SQVTM, ANQGSEA. The CDR3 DNA follows: TGCAGCGTTGGTGCGGGGGGGTTCATACATGGCTACACCTTC. As protein: CSVGAGGFIHGYTF. Full variable domain (missing parts from reference TRBV29-1 and TRBJ1-2): SAVISQKPSRDICQRGTSLTIQCQVDSQVTMMFWYRQQPGQSLTLIATANQGSEATYESGFVIDKFPISRPNLTFSTLTVSNMSPEDSSIYLCSVGAGGFIHGYTFGSGTRLTVV.

This clone was seen a single time. The chain combines TRBV19 with TRBJ2-2; 10 bases agree with TRBD1. The CDR3 spans 15 residues. Trimming removed 5 bases from V and 6 bases from J; junction bases left unmatched: 6. The V gene's germline CDR1 is LNHDA and CDR2 SQIVND (reference sequence). The CDR3 bases are TGTGCCAGTAGTGGACCGGGACAGGGGTCCGGGGAGCTGTTTTTT. Its translation is CASSGPGQGSGELFF. The full variable domain, with the rest looked up from reference TRBV19 and TRBJ2-2, is DGGITQSPKYLFRKEGQNVTLSCEQNLNHDAMYWYRQDPGQGLRLIYYSQIVNDFQKGDIAEGYSVSREKKESFPLTVTSAQKNPTAFYLCASSGPGQGSGELFFGEGSRLTVL.

CDR3 residues: CASSQVPTGNPHYGYTF. In DNA, the CDR3 is TGCGCCAGCAGCCAAGTCCCCACAGGAAATCCCCACTATGGCTACACCTTC. The chain carries TRBV4-1 and TRBJ1-2; D possibly corresponds to TRBD1 (5 bases). V lost 1 base, J lost 3 bases, and 18 bases lay in between. CDR3 size: 17 residues. Germline assignment: CDR1 MGHRA and CDR2 YSYEKL.

V gene TRBV14 combines with J gene TRBJ2-5, with a weak D call TRBD2 (7 bases). The V end lost 1 base, the J end lost 1 base, and 16 bases lay between the germline ends. CDR3 length: 17 residues. Germline values: CDR1 SGHDN, CDR2 FVKESK. This CDR3 reads CASSQVRGANFQETQYF. CDR3 DNA sequence: TGTGCCAGCAGCCAAGTCCGGGGGGCAAACTTCCAAGAGACCCAGTACTTC. The whole variable domain, filled in from reference TRBV14 and TRBJ2-5, reads EAGVTQFPSHSVIEKGQTVTLRCDPISGHDNLYWYRRVMGKEIKFLLHFVKESKQDESGMPNNRFLAERTGGTYSTLKVQPAELEDSGVYFCASSQVRGANFQETQYFGPGTRLLVL.

This chain links TRBV9 with TRBJ1-6, with D maybe TRBD1 (5 bases). The V end lost 0 bases, the J end lost 5 bases, and 9 bases lay between the germline ends. Germline CDR1 and CDR2: SGDLS and YYNGEE. This CDR3 is 15 amino acids long. CDR3 sequence: CASSVGGRDNSPLHF. CDR3 bases: TGTGCCAGCAGCGTAGGGGGGAGGGATAATTCACCCCTCCACTTT.